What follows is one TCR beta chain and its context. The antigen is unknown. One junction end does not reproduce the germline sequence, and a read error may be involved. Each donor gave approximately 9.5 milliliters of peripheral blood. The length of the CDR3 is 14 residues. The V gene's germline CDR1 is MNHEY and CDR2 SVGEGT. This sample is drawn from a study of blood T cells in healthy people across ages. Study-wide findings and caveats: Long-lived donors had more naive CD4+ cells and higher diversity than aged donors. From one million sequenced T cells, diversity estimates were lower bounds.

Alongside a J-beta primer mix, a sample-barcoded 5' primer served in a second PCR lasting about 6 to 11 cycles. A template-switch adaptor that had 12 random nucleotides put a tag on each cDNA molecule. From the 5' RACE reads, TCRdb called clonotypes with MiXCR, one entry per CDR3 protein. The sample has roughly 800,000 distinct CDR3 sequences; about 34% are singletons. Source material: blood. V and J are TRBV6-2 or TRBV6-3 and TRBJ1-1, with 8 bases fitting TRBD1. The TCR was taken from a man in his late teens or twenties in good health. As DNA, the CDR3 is TGTGTCAGCAGTGACGGACAGGGTAGCACTGAAGCTTTCTTT. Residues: CVSSDGQGSTEAFF.